This TCR beta chain was sequenced during a study of blood T cell repertoires in COVID-19. Method: immunoSEQ multiplex PCR; TCRdb's copy keeps in-frame clones and lacks some. Of 120,000 to 150,000 clones listed, less than 90% are singletons. The germline V gene has CDR1 LNHNV and CDR2 YYDKDF (reference sequence). The CDR3 has 17 residues. V lost 0 bases, J lost 1 base, and 5 bases stayed unmatched. The chain joins TRBV15 to TRBJ2-2; 7 nucleotides agree with TRBD2. This TCR came from a human donor in a cohort sampled during active COVID-19. Sequencing was done on a sample of peripheral blood. The CDR3 region has the DNA TGTGCCACCAGCAGAGATAGGACGGGGGGGAACACCGGGGAGCTGTTTTTT. Amino acids: CATSRDRTGGNTGELFF.